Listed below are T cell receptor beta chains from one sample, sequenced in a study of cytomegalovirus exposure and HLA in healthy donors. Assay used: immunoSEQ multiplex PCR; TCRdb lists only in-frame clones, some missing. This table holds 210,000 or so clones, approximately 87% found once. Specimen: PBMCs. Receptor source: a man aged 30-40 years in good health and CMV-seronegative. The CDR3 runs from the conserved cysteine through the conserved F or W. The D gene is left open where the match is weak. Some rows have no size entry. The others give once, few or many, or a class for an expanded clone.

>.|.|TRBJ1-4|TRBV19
CASSNPGGPTNEKLFF
TGTGCCAGTAGCAACCCCGGGGGACCAACTAATGAAAAACTGTTTTTT
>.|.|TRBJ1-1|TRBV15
CATSRGWGGAFF
TGTGCCACCAGCAGAGGATGGGGGGGGGCTTTCTTT
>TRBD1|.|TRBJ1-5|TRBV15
CATSRDRQGWQPQHF
TGTGCCACCAGCAGAGATCGACAGGGTTGGCAGCCCCAGCATTTT
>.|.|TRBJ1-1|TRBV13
CASSSGVGGTEAFF
TGTGCCAGCAGCTCGGGGGTTGGGGGCACTGAAGCTTTCTTT
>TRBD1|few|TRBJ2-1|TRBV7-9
CASRTKDRLYNEQFF
TGTGCCAGCAGGACGAAGGACAGGCTTTACAATGAGCAGTTCTTC
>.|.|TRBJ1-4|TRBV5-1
CASSLGVGGLQANEKLFF
TGCGCCAGCAGCTTGGGAGTCGGGGGATTGCAGGCTAATGAAAAACTGTTTTTT
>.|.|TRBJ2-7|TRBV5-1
CASSPNEGGAIREQYF
TGCGCCAGCAGCCCCAACGAGGGCGGAGCAATTAGGGAGCAGTACTTC
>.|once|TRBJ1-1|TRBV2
CASSVLYTEAFF
TGTGCCAGCAGTGTTTTGTATACTGAAGCTTTCTTT
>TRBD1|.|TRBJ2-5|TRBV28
CASSSPDRAETQYF
TGTGCCAGCAGTTCACCTGACAGGGCGGAGACCCAGTACTTC
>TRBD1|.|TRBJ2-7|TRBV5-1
CASTPDRGNEQYF
TGCGCCAGCACCCCAGACAGGGGGAACGAGCAGTACTTC
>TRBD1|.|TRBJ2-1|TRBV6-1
CASSESVTGAWDNEQFF
TGTGCCAGCAGTGAATCCGTGACAGGGGCTTGGGACAATGAGCAGTTCTTC
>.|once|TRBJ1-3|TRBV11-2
CASSLEATHRSGNTIYF
TGTGCCAGCAGCTTAGAGGCCACCCATCGCTCTGGAAACACCATATATTTT
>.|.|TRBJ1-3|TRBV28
CATTRPGAGNTIYF
TGTGCCACTACCAGACCAGGGGCTGGAAACACCATATATTTT
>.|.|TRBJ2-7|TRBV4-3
CASSQDWAPATYEQYF
TGCGCCAGCAGCCAAGATTGGGCCCCAGCCACCTACGAGCAGTACTTC
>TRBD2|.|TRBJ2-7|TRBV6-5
CASGREVSYEQYF
TGTGCCAGCGGCCGGGAGGTCTCCTACGAGCAGTACTTC
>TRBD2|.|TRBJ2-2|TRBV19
CASKLWEGSPGELFF
TGTGCCAGTAAGCTGTGGGAGGGCTCCCCCGGGGAGCTGTTTTTT
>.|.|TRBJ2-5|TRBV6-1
CASSARYVGETQYF
TGTGCCAGCAGCGCCCGTTACGTCGGGGAGACCCAGTACTTC
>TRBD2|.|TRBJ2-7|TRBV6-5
CASSSPGGVLEQYF
TGTGCCAGCAGTTCCCCCGGGGGGGTCCTGGAGCAGTACTTC
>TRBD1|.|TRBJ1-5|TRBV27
CASSYGDRGSQPQHF
TGTGCCAGCAGTTACGGGGACAGGGGAAGTCAGCCCCAGCATTTT
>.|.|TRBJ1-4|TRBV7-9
CASSLPGSGLHNEKLFF
TGTGCCAGCAGCTTACCAGGGAGCGGGCTTCATAATGAAAAACTGTTTTTT
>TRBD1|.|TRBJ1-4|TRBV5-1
CASSSGQATNEKLFF
TGCGCCAGCAGCTCCGGACAGGCAACTAATGAAAAACTGTTTTTT
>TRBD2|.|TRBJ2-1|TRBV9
CASSVVGLAGYNEQFF
TGTGCCAGCAGCGTAGTCGGACTAGCGGGGTACAATGAGCAGTTCTTC
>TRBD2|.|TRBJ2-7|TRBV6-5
CASSYGGSGGNYEQYF
TGTGCCAGCAGTTACGGGGGATCGGGGGGAAACTACGAGCAGTACTTC
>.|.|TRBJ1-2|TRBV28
CASSSPQGRGYTF
TGTGCCAGCAGTTCCCCACAGGGACGTGGCTACACCTTC
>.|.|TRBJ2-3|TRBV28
CASSGPGRTTDTQYF
TGTGCCAGCAGTGGGCCAGGCAGAACCACAGATACGCAGTATTTT
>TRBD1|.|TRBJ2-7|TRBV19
CASSPGQGAYEQYF
TGTGCCAGTAGTCCTGGACAGGGCGCCTACGAGCAGTACTTC
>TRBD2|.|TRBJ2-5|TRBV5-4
CASSSLLETSGGQRTQYF
TGTGCCAGCAGCTCGCTTCTTGAGACTAGCGGGGGGCAAAGGACCCAGTACTTC
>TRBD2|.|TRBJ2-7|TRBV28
CASRGLAELSYEQYF
TGTGCCAGCAGGGGACTAGCGGAGCTCTCCTACGAGCAGTACTTC
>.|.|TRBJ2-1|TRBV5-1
CASSPRETYNEQFF
TGCGCCAGCAGCCCCCGGGAAACCTACAATGAGCAGTTCTTC
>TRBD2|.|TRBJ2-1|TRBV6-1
CASSDLAGGTAGNEQFF
TGTGCCAGCAGTGATCTAGCGGGGGGTACAGCGGGCAATGAGCAGTTCTTC
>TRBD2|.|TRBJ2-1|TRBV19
CASSITPGAGGRDEQFF
TGTGCCAGTAGTATTACCCCCGGTGCGGGAGGACGCGATGAGCAGTTCTTC
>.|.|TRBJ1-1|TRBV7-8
CASSLYVRGIDTEAFF
TGTGCCAGCAGCTTATACGTACGGGGAATTGACACTGAAGCTTTCTTT
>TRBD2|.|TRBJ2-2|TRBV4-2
CASSQELAGGQNTGELFF
TGTGCCAGCAGCCAAGAACTAGCGGGGGGCCAGAACACCGGGGAGCTGTTTTTT
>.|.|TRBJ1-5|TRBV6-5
CASSSAPLQGNQPQHF
TGTGCCAGCAGTTCCGCACCACTACAGGGTAATCAGCCCCAGCATTTT
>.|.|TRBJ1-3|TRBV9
CASSEQALSGNTIYF
TGTGCCAGCAGCGAACAGGCCCTCTCTGGAAACACCATATATTTT
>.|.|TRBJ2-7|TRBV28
CASRTGYEQYF
TGTGCCAGCAGGACAGGTTACGAGCAGTACTTC
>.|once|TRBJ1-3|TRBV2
CASSQDIVNTIYF
TGTGCCAGCAGCCAGGACATAGTTAACACCATATATTTT
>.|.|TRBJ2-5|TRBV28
CASSFLAGIQETQYF
TGTGCCAGCAGTTTCTTGGCGGGGATCCAAGAGACCCAGTACTTC
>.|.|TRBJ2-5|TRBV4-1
CASSQDGSYQETQYF
TGCGCCAGCAGCCAAGATGGGAGTTACCAAGAGACCCAGTACTTC
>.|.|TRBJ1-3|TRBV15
CATSARDTGNTIYF
TGTGCCACCAGCGCCCGGGACACGGGAAACACCATATATTTT
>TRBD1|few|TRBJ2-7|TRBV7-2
CASSLDRGYEQYF
TGTGCCAGCAGCCTAGACAGGGGCTACGAGCAGTACTTC